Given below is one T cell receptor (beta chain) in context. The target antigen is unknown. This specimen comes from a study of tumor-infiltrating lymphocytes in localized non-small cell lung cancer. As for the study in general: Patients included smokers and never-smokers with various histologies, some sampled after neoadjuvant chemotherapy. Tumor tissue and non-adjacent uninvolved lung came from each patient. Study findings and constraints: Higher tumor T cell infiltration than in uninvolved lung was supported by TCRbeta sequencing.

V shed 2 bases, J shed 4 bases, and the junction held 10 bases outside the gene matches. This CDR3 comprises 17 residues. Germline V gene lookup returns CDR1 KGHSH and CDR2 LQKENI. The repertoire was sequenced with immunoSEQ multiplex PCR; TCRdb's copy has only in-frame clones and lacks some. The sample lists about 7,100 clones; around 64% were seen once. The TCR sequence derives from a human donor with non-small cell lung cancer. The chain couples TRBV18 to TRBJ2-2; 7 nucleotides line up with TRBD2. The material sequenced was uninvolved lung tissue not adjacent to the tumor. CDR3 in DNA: TGTGCCAGCTCACCAATGTCCGGCGGGGGAGTCACCGGGGAGCTGTTTTTT. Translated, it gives CASSPMSGGGVTGELFF.